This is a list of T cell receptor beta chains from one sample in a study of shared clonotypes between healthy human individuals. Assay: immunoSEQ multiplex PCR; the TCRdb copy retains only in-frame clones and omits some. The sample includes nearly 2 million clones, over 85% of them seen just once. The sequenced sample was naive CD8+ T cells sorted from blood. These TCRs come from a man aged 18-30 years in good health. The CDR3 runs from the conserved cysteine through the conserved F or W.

CASSLYGTYEQYF,TRBV5-1,TRBJ2-7
CASSSLSVNQPQHF,TRBV6-5,TRBJ1-5
CASSLFVWGIREKLFF,TRBV5-1,TRBJ1-4
CASSSEGTNEKLFF,TRBV5-6,TRBJ1-4
CASSDDGTSAVEAFF,TRBV2,TRBJ1-1
CASSRQGASEQFF,TRBV7-9,TRBJ2-1
CASGRFDNEQFF,TRBV7-9,TRBJ2-1
CASSDPSWATDTQYF,TRBV2,TRBJ2-3
CASSETRGDSYEQYF,TRBV2,TRBJ2-7
CASSYSTGSNGYTF,TRBV6-6,TRBJ1-2
CASSNDWEAQETQYF,TRBV7-9,TRBJ2-5
CASSLGWDEQFF,TRBV5-1,TRBJ2-1
CASSLFGGDSYEQYF,TRBV27,TRBJ2-7
CASSYSPTSWETQYF,TRBV6-5,TRBJ2-5
CASMTSGSLLLRGQYF,TRBV10-1,TRBJ2-7
CASSLAIAGDILGQYF,TRBV5-6,TRBJ2-7
CASSRSGKPYEQYF,TRBV28,TRBJ2-7
CASSLNLGTLSYEQYF,TRBV7-9,TRBJ2-7
CASSLDLTYEQYF,TRBV5-1,TRBJ2-7
CASSIDRDSNQPQHF,TRBV19,TRBJ1-5
CASSSVDSTDTQYF,TRBV5-4,TRBJ2-3
CASSLGIVNTEAFF,TRBV7-8,TRBJ1-1
CATAAREAQETQYF,TRBV5-4,TRBJ2-5
CASSSGGYSNQPQHF,TRBV11-2,TRBJ1-5
CASSRDREGSQETQYF,TRBV28,TRBJ2-5
CASSYRQEVGWEKLFF,TRBV6-5,TRBJ1-4
CASTKWLAGGGRETQYF,TRBV7-2,TRBJ2-5
CASSSYGGGGTEAFF,TRBV13,TRBJ1-1
CASRLTVNYGYTF,TRBV6-5,TRBJ1-2
CASNQAARTDTQYF,TRBV6-1,TRBJ2-3
CATSPSYEQYF,TRBV10-3,TRBJ2-7
CASSQLRDSSFYGYTF,TRBV4-3,TRBJ1-2
CASSQGGGLAGGPHEQYF,TRBV4-3,TRBJ2-7
CASSIDAEGDTGELFF,TRBV19,TRBJ2-2
CAWSDYSYEQYF,TRBV30,TRBJ2-7
CASSERVFYGYTF,TRBV25-1,TRBJ1-2
CASSQDLFPSESYNEQFF,TRBV4-3,TRBJ2-1
CASSRGLAGGDNEQFF,TRBV5-4,TRBJ2-1
CASSQDKNRNYEQYF,TRBV4-1,TRBJ2-7
CASTLALDEQYF,TRBV7-9,TRBJ2-7
CASSSRATDTQYF,TRBV27,TRBJ2-3
CASSAPGQATYEQYF,TRBV2,TRBJ2-7
CASSWYKGTNQETQYF,TRBV10-2,TRBJ2-5
CASSYLGGVGTEAFF,TRBV6-5,TRBJ1-1
CASSMSGPQETQYF,TRBV11-2,TRBJ2-5
CASSPDYNEQFF,TRBV27,TRBJ2-1